Listed here are 18 T cell receptor beta chains from one sample, sequenced in a study of T cells after yellow fever vaccination. TCRdb passed the 5' RACE reads through MiXCR, listing each CDR3 protein once. The data contain 300,000 to 400,000 distinct CDR3 sequences, around 3.9% of them singletons. This specimen was PBMCs, taken 5 days after the yellow fever booster vaccination. The receptors were gathered from a man between 18 and 35 years old who received the YFV17D yellow fever vaccine.

This clonotype has more than one count but fewer than ten. The V call is TRBV14, the J call TRBJ1-3, with D unclear. This CDR3 is built from 17 residues. V was clipped by 4 bases and J by 0 bases, with 16 bases between them. Germline assignment: CDR1 SGHDN and CDR2 FVKESK. CDR3 DNA: TGTGCCAGCAGCCCACCTCTAGACCGAGGCTCTGGAAACACCATATATTTT. Its translation is CASSPPLDRGSGNTIYF.

V gene TRBV5-1 combines with J gene TRBJ2-2; D may be TRBD1 (6 bases). Looked up from germline, CDR1 is SGHRS and CDR2 is YFSETQ. Trimming cost V 0 bases and J 1 base, with 10 bases left between them. The CDR3 contains 16 residues. CDR3 in amino acids: CASSLGQVQNTGELFF. CDR3 coding DNA: TGCGCCAGCAGCTTGGGACAGGTCCAGAACACCGGGGAGCTGTTTTTT.

This clonotype was counted at least ten times. J is TRBJ1-5 and V is TRBV20-1; no firm D call. The CDR3 length is 15 residues. The V and J ends lost 1 base and 3 bases respectively, with 13 bases between them. Germline V CDR1 and CDR2: DFQATT, SNEGSKA (reference sequence). CDR3 nucleotides: TGCAGTGCTAGAGTGCGCAGGATGAACAATCAGCCCCAGCATTTT. It yields the protein CSARVRRMNNQPQHF.

In its sample, this clonotype was seen many times. The chain carries TRBV5-6 and TRBJ2-2; D uncertain. With 3 bases removed from V and 3 bases from J, the gap between germline ends came to 12 bases. The CDR3 is 15 amino acids. Looked up from germline, CDR1 is SGHDT and CDR2 is YYEEEE. In DNA, the CDR3 is TGTGCCAGCAGCTCCTCCGCGATTTACACCGGGGAGCTGTTTTTT. Encoded protein: CASSSSAIYTGELFF. The full variable domain, rest sourced from reference TRBV5-6 and TRBJ2-2, is DAGVTQSPTHLIKTRGQQVTLRCSPKSGHDTVSWYQQALGQGPQFIFQYYEEEERQRGNFPDRFSGHQFPNYSSELNVNALLLGDSALYLCASSSSAIYTGELFFGEGSRLTVL.

This clonotype was observed a handful of times. The V and J genes are TRBV10-2 and TRBJ1-1; D gene uncertain. Germline CDR1 is WSHSY and CDR2 is SAAADI. This CDR3 region has 13 residues. V dropped 0 bases and J dropped 4 bases, with 6 bases sitting between them. CDR3 sequence (DNA): TGCGCCAGCAGTGAGTCGATCGCCACTGAAGCTTTCTTT. Protein: CASSESIATEAFF.

The sample holds many counts of this clonotype. This rearrangement joins TRBV6-2 or TRBV6-3 to TRBJ1-1; the D gene is possibly TRBD1 (5 bases). Germline V gene data show CDR1 as MNHEY and CDR2 as SVGEGT. The CDR3 length is 13 residues. Trimming removed 5 bases at V and 8 bases at J, with 15 bases between. This CDR3 reads CASSPLGQGEAFF. CDR3 DNA: TGTGCCAGCAGTCCTCTTGGGCAGGGAGAAGCTTTCTTT.

V usage is TRBV6-6 and J usage is TRBJ1-5; D not resolved. The germline V and J ends were trimmed by 0 bases and 0 bases, with 12 bases remaining between them. CDR3 length: 17 amino acids. Per germline, CDR1 MNHNY and CDR2 SVGAGI (reference sequence). CDR3 bases: TGTGCCAGCAGTTACTCGATTTCACAGATTAGCAATCAGCCCCAGCATTTT. It specifies CASSYSISQISNQPQHF.

This clonotype has at least ten counts. CDR3 loop: CASSLLVGSVGTEAFF. CDR3 in DNA: TGCGCCAGCAGCCTACTTGTAGGTTCCGTGGGCACTGAAGCTTTCTTT. The chain couples TRBV4-1 to TRBJ1-1; D remains unclear. Per the germline V gene, CDR1 is MGHRA and CDR2 is YSYEKL. Trimming left V 4 bases short and J 4 bases short, with 19 bases between. The CDR3 runs to 16 residues.

The genes are TRBV5-1 and TRBJ2-7; TRBD2 matches at 10 bases. Germline V gene data show CDR1 as SGHRS and CDR2 as YFSETQ. J lost 3 bases, V lost 0 bases, and 3 bases had no gene match. CDR3 length: 15 amino acids. The CDR3 nucleotides read TGCGCCAGCAGCTTGGATACTAGCGGGGTCTACGAGCAGTACTTC. Translating gives CASSLDTSGVYEQYF.

This chain joins TRBV19 and TRBJ2-1; weak D call: TRBD1 (6 bases). V was shortened by 4 bases and J by 4 bases, with 17 bases between the two germline ends. The CDR3 sequence is 16 residues long. CDR1 is LNHDA, CDR2 SQIVND, per germline (reference sequence). The CDR3 protein is CASSNPVGALYNEQFF. CDR3 DNA sequence: TGTGCCAGTAGTAACCCTGTGGGGGCCCTTTACAATGAGCAGTTCTTC.

This chain uses TRBV21-1 with TRBJ2-7; the table assigns TRBD1, which was not confirmed against the DNA. TRBV21-1 is marked as a pseudogene. There are 13 residues in the CDR3. In DNA form, the CDR3 reads TGTGCCAGCAGCGCCGTACAGGTCTACGAGCAGTACTTC. Its protein is CASSAVQVYEQYF.

This clonotype has at least ten counts. The genes are TRBV6-1 and TRBJ2-3; 14 bases match TRBD2. The CDR3 has 15 residues. Trimming took 4 bases from V and 4 from J; bases not matched to a gene: 1. Germline V gives CDR1 MNHNS, CDR2 SASEGT. CDR3: CASSGLAGGPDTQYF. The CDR3 DNA reads TGTGCCAGCAGTGGACTAGCGGGGGGGCCAGATACGCAGTATTTT.

This clonotype was counted ten times or more. V gene TRBV20-1 combines with J gene TRBJ1-4; D remains ambiguous. Germline assignment: CDR1 DFQATT and CDR2 SNEGSKA (reference sequence). V lost 6 bases, J lost 5 bases, and 7 bases lay in between. This CDR3 is 11 amino acids long. The CDR3 DNA is TGCAGTGCCCCTGACAATGAAAAACTGTTTTTT. Translated, it gives CSAPDNEKLFF.

The sample holds a few counts of this clonotype. The V gene is TRBV5-4, the J gene TRBJ1-2; D not certain. Germline V lookup: CDR1 SGHNT, CDR2 YYREEE (reference sequence). The CDR3 covers 14 residues. Trimming took off 0 bases at V and 4 bases at J, with 10 bases between the two ends. CDR3 region: CASSLGQVIYGYTF. Written as DNA, the CDR3 is TGTGCCAGCAGCTTGGGGCAGGTGATCTATGGCTACACCTTC.

This chain joins TRBV24-1 and TRBJ2-1; D is unresolved. The CDR3 spans 15 residues. Trimming pared 6 bases from V and 8 bases from J, leaving 19 bases between. From germline, CDR1 is KGHDR and CDR2 SFDVKD. CDR3 sequence: CATSLERPPYHEQFF. The CDR3 nucleotides read TGTGCCACCAGTTTGGAGAGACCTCCGTACCATGAGCAGTTCTTC.

The chain joins TRBV20-1 to TRBJ2-6; D not certain. Trimming removed 0 bases at V and 4 bases at J, with 10 bases between. Germline V gene data show CDR1 as DFQATT and CDR2 as SNEGSKA (reference sequence). This CDR3 is built from 15 residues. CDR3 region: CSARDRAAGANVLTF. In DNA form, the CDR3 reads TGCAGTGCTAGAGATCGGGCAGCCGGGGCCAACGTCCTGACTTTC.

This clonotype was picked up many times. J is TRBJ2-1 and V is TRBV11-3; maybe TRBD1 (6 bases). V shed 1 base and J shed 1 base, with 11 bases lying between them. The CDR3 loop spans 16 amino acids. Germline CDR1 and CDR2: SGHNT and YENEEA. The CDR3 sequence: CASSLAGGRSYNEQFF. CDR3 DNA sequence: TGTGCCAGCAGCTTAGCTGGGGGCCGATCCTACAATGAGCAGTTCTTC.

The genes are TRBV7-6 and TRBJ1-5; TRBD1 is a possible D gene (6 bases). This CDR3 region has 16 residues. Per the germline V gene, CDR1 is SGHVS and CDR2 is FNYEAQ. V gave up 5 bases and J gave up 5 bases, with 19 bases separating them. The CDR3 reads CASSRTTGGVDQPQHF. The CDR3 region has the DNA TGTGCCAGCAGCCGCACGACAGGCGGGGTCGATCAGCCCCAGCATTTT. Full variable domain (outside the CDR3, taken from reference TRBV7-6 and TRBJ1-5): GAGVSQSPRYKVTKRGQDVALRCDPISGHVSLYWYRQALGQGPEFLTYFNYEAQQDKSGLPNDRFSAERPEGSISTLTIQRTEQRDSAMYRCASSRTTGGVDQPQHFGDGTRLSIL.